Presented here are 3 T cell receptor beta chains from one specimen sequenced in a study of human T cells and chemical hapten exposure. TCRdb re-called the RACE reads with MiXCR, one entry per CDR3 protein. The profile shows some 380,000 distinct CDR3 sequences, 4.8% of them singletons. Described time point: patch test 1, 2 weeks after DPC sensitization. The treatment: therapeutic diphenylcyclopropenone sensitization with weekly scalp DPC. The sequencing here drew on whole blood, taken in connection with sensitization to the hapten diphenylcyclopropenone (DPC). The receptors here all came from a woman aged 45 to 65 with alopecia areata. Some clones in this sample may be carry-over from other donors' samples.

In this sample, this clonotype turned up many times. This rearrangement joins TRBV7-8 to TRBJ2-5; D is possibly TRBD2 (6 bases). The CDR3 consists of 14 residues. V shed 7 bases and J shed 2 bases, with 14 bases lying between them. Germline loops: CDR1 SGHVS, CDR2 FQNEAQ. The CDR3 DNA follows: TGTGCCAGCACCTTCCCCGGGGGTCAAGAGACCCAGTACTTC. As protein: CASTFPGGQETQYF.

There are a few counts of this clonotype. This rearrangement joins TRBV20-1 to TRBJ1-2; 9 bases agree with TRBD1. The V gene end was trimmed by 2 bases and the J gene end by 5 bases; junction bases not matched to a gene: 12. Looked up from germline, CDR1 is DFQATT and CDR2 is SNEGSKA (reference sequence). This CDR3 has 16 amino acids. In DNA form, the CDR3 reads TGCAGTGCTAGACCCTCGTCGGTGGGACAGGGTTATGGCTACACCTTC. Its translation is CSARPSSVGQGYGYTF.

This rearrangement joins TRBV2 to TRBJ2-7; D gene unclear. V was pared by 8 bases and J by 0 bases, with 17 bases between. The CDR3 sequence is 15 residues long. Germline values: CDR1 SNHLY, CDR2 FYNNEI. The DNA for the CDR3 is TGTGCCAGCCTGAAGGTCTACGAACTCTCCTACGAGCAGTACTTC. Protein sequence: CASLKVYELSYEQYF.